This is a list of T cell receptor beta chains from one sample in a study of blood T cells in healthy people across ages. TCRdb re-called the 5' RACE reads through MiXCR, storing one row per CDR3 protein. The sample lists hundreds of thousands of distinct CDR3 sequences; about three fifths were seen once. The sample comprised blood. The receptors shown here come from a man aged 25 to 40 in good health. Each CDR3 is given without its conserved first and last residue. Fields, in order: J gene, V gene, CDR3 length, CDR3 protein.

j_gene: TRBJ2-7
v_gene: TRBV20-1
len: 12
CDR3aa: SATRDRATYEQY

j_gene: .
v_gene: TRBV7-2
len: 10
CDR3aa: ASSLYLDEQY

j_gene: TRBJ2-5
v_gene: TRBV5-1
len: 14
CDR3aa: ASSWRTSGAQETQY

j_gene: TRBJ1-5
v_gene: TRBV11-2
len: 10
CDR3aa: ASSLDPGTQH

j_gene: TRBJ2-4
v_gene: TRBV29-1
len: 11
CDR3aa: SVESVGGDEQY

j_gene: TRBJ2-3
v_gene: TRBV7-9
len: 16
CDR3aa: ATTPTASLRDRTDTQY

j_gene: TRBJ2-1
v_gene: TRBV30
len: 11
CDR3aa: AWSVKGGGEQF

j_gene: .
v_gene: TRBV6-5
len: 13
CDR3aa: ASSPYLGPAKTQY

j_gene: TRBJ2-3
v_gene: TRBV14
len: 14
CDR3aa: ASSQGTSGSTDTQY

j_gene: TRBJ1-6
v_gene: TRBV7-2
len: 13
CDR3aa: ASSPGTDLRSPLH

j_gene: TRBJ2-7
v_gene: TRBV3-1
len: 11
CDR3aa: ASSQLSRKEQY

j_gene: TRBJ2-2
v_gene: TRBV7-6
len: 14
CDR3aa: ASSQSLAGATGELF

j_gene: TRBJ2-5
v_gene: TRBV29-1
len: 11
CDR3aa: SVGGQGQETQY

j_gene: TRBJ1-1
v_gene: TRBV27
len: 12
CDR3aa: ASSRQGWNTEAF

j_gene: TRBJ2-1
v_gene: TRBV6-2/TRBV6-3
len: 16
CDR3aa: ASSPHGLVGGPDNEQF

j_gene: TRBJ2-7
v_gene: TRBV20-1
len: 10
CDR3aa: SASRGSYEQY

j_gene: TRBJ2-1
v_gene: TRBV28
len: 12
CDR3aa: ASRGAGEANEQF

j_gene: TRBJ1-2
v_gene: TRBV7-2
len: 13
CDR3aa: ASSSTLGTNYGYT

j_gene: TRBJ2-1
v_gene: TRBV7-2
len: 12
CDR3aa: ASSLAGTNNEQF

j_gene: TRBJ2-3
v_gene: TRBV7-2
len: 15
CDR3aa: ASIRQIAGRSTDTQY